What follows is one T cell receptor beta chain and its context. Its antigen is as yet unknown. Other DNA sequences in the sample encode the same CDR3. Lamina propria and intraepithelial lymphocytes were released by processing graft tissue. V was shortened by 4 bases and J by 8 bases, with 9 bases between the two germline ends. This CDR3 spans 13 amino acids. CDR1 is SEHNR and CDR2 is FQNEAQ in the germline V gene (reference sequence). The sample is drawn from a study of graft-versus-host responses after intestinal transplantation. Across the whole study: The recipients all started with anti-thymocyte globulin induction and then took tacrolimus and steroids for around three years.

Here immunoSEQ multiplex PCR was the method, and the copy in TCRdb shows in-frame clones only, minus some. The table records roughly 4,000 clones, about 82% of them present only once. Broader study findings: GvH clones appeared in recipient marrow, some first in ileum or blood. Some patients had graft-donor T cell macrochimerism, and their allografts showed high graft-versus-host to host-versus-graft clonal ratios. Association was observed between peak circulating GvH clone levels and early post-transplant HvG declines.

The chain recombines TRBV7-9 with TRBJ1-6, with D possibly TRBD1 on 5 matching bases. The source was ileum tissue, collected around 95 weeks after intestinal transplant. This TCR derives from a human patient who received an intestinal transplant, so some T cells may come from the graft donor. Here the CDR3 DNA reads TGTGCCAGCAGCTGGGGGGGGGATTCACCCCTCCACTTT. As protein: CASSWGGDSPLHF.